This TCR beta chain was sequenced in a study of blood T cell repertoires in COVID-19 (dated by TCRdb to 2020 to 2022). With regard to the full study: Samples covering the acute and convalescent phases of COVID-19 were provided by collaborators in the United States, Italy and Spain. The material from the prospective study consisted of cDNA or gDNA derived from T cells, B-cell-depleted T cells, or PBMCs. Deeply sampled blood TCRbeta repertoires from subjects exposed to, actively infected with, or recovered from COVID-19 were included in the dataset. The repertoires were released in a freely available public database meant as a resource for research on the immune response to SARS-CoV-2. The samples were drawn from the first 160 participants of the ongoing ImmuneRACE study and from 950 to 1,500 subjects provided by 6 global collaborators. Sample metadata almost always included a de-identified subject ID, COVID-19 status, age in years and sex. Where available, HLA class I and class II types were obtained from metadata supplied by the sample provider rather than from assay-based typing. Points the paper makes about the study in general: How much clinical and demographic metadata was included differed by source and by participant, and the metadata was provided uncurated.

As for this clone: Its antigen target is currently unknown. No base quality values were provided; no much bigger clone lies one nucleotide off.

The collaborating institutions used their own protocols to collect whole blood in K2EDTA tubes. For TCRbeta analysis, collaborators shipped samples in one of three forms: frozen whole blood, isolated PBMCs, or DNA extracted from either of those sample types. TCRbeta CDR3 regions were amplified from genomic DNA by means of the immunoSEQ Assay, a bias-controlled multiplex PCR. The study's processing was this. Nucleated cell counts per sample were estimated from amplification of reference gene primers within the assay. To quantify the absolute abundance of each unique TCRbeta CDR3 rearrangement, sequence reads were collapsed and filtered. Productive Simpson clonality was computed per sample as the square root of Simpson's diversity index over productive rearrangements. The immuneACCESS repertoire file appears here via TCRdb, limited to in-frame rearrangements. These files lack a portion of the clones; in checked studies, under half of the deficit traces to unresolved V genes, and the cause of the others is not known. V, J and clone size derive from that table, while D and trimming were established from the DNA sequence. This sample gives fewer than 90,000 clones in total; 75% to 85% of them show up just once. The top ten constitute under 25% of the sample.

CDR1 and CDR2 are read off the germline V gene as SGHRS and YFSETQ. The cysteine opens and the phenylalanine closes a CDR3 of 15 amino acids. Only the CDR3 portion is preserved as DNA: 45 bases, with reading frame beginning at the first base. The trim is 4 bases for V and 2 bases for J, with a gap of 14 bases between the germline ends. Sequencing was carried out using peripheral blood. The sequence was obtained from a woman aged 80 or older with acute or convalescent COVID-19. The rearrangement combines TRBV5-1 with TRBJ2-3, and TRBD1 may be the D gene, going by 6 matching bases. The nucleotide sequence reads as follows: TGCGCCAGCAGCCCTAGCAGGGACATCACAGATACGCAGTATTTT. The resulting protein is CASSPSRDITDTQYF.